This TCR beta chain was captured in a study of beta chain features in type 1 diabetes. Points from the study as a whole: A moderate, significant TCRB CDR3 shortening appeared in type 1 diabetes across four CD4+ subsets.

V lost 5 bases, J lost 1 base, and 5 bases stayed unmatched. The CDR3 covers 14 residues. The germline CDR1 and CDR2 sequences are SGHRS and YFSETQ. Expressed TCRB transcripts got sequenced, as all isolated RNA was reverse transcribed. The data were produced by immunoSEQ multiplex PCR, yet TCRdb's version contains in-frame clones alone and is incomplete. There are under 70,000 clones in the sample; roughly 63% occur only once, and 0.29% lies in the top ten. As for this clone: Its cognate antigen is unknown.

Sequencing input: stem cell memory CD4+ T cells from blood. This sequence was found in a woman in her 30s with type 1 diabetes. This sequence joins TRBV5-1 and TRBJ2-5; 7 nucleotides agree with TRBD1. CDR3 nucleotide sequence: TGCGCCAGCAGGACAGGGAAGGCCCAAGAGACCCAGTACTTC. Residues: CASRTGKAQETQYF.